Below, 29 T cell receptor beta chains from the same sample are listed, as sequenced in a study of cytotoxic CD8 clonotypes in ibrutinib-treated CLL. TCRdb's table, derived via immunoSEQ multiplex PCR, lists solely in-frame clones and lacks some. This sample yields hundreds of thousands of clones, of which 70% are seen a single time; 15% belongs to the top ten. The material was PBMCs, obtained after 24 months of ibrutinib treatment. These receptors were obtained from a human donor with chronic lymphocytic leukemia.

This clone counts as large. This chain links TRBV30 with TRBJ1-1, with TRBD1 as a possible D gene (6 bases). Trimming stripped 1 base from V and 7 bases from J, with 19 bases between. The CDR3 totals 15 residues. Germline CDR1 and CDR2: GTSNPN and SVGIG (reference sequence). The CDR3 loop reads CAWSGQQGKNIEAFF. As DNA, the CDR3 is TGTGCCTGGAGTGGTCAACAGGGTAAAAATATTGAAGCTTTCTTT.

The gene calls are TRBV13 and TRBJ2-7, with D perhaps given as TRBD1 or TRBD2 (5 bases each). V gave up 3 bases and J gave up 0 bases, with 9 bases separating them. This CDR3 comprises 14 residues. Germline V CDR1 and CDR2: PRHDT, FYEKMQ (reference sequence). CDR3 nucleotides: TGTGCCAGCAGCTTCGGGACGCTCTCCTACGAGCAGTACTTC. As protein: CASSFGTLSYEQYF.

The rearrangement joins TRBV28 to TRBJ2-7; D perhaps matches TRBD2 (6 bases). The germline V gene encodes CDR1 MDHEN and CDR2 SYDVKM. Trimming took off 10 bases at V and 0 bases at J, with 13 bases between the two ends. The length of the CDR3 is 13 residues. The CDR3 protein is CATSLAVSYEQYF. The CDR3 DNA reads as TGTGCCACTTCATTAGCGGTCTCCTACGAGCAGTACTTC.

This rearrangement joins TRBV30 to TRBJ2-1; 11 bases line up with TRBD1. Looked up from germline, CDR1 is GTSNPN and CDR2 is SVGIG (reference sequence). This CDR3 is 16 amino acids long. Trimming at V came to 3 bases and at J to 7 bases, leaving 11 bases not matched to a gene. The CDR3 region is CAWRSRPGQGDNEQFF. For the CDR3, the DNA is TGTGCCTGGAGGAGTAGGCCGGGACAGGGGGATAATGAGCAGTTCTTC.

V is TRBV25-1 and J is TRBJ2-2; D remains ambiguous. Germline CDR1 MGHDK, CDR2 SYGVNS. The CDR3 runs to 14 residues. Trimming left V 5 bases short and J 5 bases short, with 12 bases between. The CDR3 here is CASSQNLGTGELFF. In DNA form, the CDR3 reads TGTGCCAGCAGTCAGAACCTAGGGACCGGGGAGCTGTTTTTT.

This clone was observed a handful of times. DNA for the CDR3: TGTGCCACCAGCAGAGGGGCCGGAGGGACTAACTATGGCTACACCTTC. Translated: CATSRGAGGTNYGYTF. The rearrangement links TRBV15 to TRBJ1-2; D gene uncertain. CDR3 length equals 16 residues. Germline-derived CDR1 and CDR2 are LNHNV and YYDKDF (reference sequence). The ends were cut back, 1 base at V and 0 bases at J, with 12 bases in the middle.

The chain joins TRBV7-9 to TRBJ2-7, with D maybe TRBD2 (6 bases). This CDR3 contains 13 residues. Germline V gene data show CDR1 as SEHNR and CDR2 as FQNEAQ (reference sequence). V was cut by 3 bases and J by 3 bases, with 9 bases left in between. The CDR3 DNA reads TGTGCCAGCAGCTTTGCGGGATACTACGAGCAGTACTTC. It translates to CASSFAGYYEQYF.

The rearrangement uses TRBV10-3 and TRBJ1-2, with 7 bases aligning to TRBD1. Germline V gene data show CDR1 as ENHRY and CDR2 as SYGVKD. This CDR3 has 14 residues. J gave up 3 bases and V 6 bases, and 7 bases lay outside the gene matches. The CDR3 loop reads CAIRSRDSDYGYTF. The DNA for the CDR3 is TGTGCCATCAGATCCCGGGACAGCGACTATGGCTACACCTTC.

The chain employs TRBV28 and TRBJ2-7; D uncertain. The V and J ends lost 2 bases and 4 bases respectively, with 15 bases between them. The CDR3 has 15 amino acids. Germline CDR1 is MDHEN and CDR2 is SYDVKM. The CDR3 spells CASSLPPGSAYEQYF. CDR3 nucleotides: TGTGCCAGCAGTTTACCCCCTGGTTCGGCGTACGAGCAGTACTTC. Using reference TRBV28 and TRBJ2-7 for the parts outside the CDR3, the full variable domain is DVKVTQSSRYLVKRTGEKVFLECVQDMDHENMFWYRQDPGLGLRLIYFSYDVKMKEKGDIPEGYSVSREKKERFSLILESASTNQTSMYLCASSLPPGSAYEQYFGPGTRLTVT.

This clone was seen a few times. This rearrangement joins TRBV7-6 to TRBJ2-5; 9 positions agree with TRBD1. V lost 4 bases, J lost 5 bases, and 20 bases stayed unmatched. Germline V gene data show CDR1 as SGHVS and CDR2 as FNYEAQ. The CDR3 loop spans 19 amino acids. CDR3 DNA sequence: TGTGCCAGCAGCTGGGAATACGGTGGACAGGGGTTTGGTGTGGAGACCCAGTACTTC. It codes for CASSWEYGGQGFGVETQYF.

The chain uses TRBV18 and TRBJ2-7; weak D call: TRBD2 (5 bases). The V end lost 3 bases, the J end lost 3 bases, and 12 bases lay between the germline ends. Germline V gene lookup returns CDR1 KGHSH and CDR2 LQKENI. This CDR3 spans 14 amino acids. CDR3 sequence (DNA): TGTGCCAGCTCACCGGACTTGAAATTCTACGAGCAGTACTTC. Its protein is CASSPDLKFYEQYF.

The V gene is TRBV7-3, the J gene TRBJ2-1; D uncertain. Germline CDR1 and CDR2: SGHTA and FQGTGA. This CDR3 comprises 15 residues. The V end lost 2 bases, the J end lost 2 bases, and 10 bases lay between the germline ends. The CDR3 DNA is TGTGCCAGCAGCTTATATAGCCTCACCTACAATGAGCAGTTCTTC. Amino acids: CASSLYSLTYNEQFF.

V gene TRBV30 combines with J gene TRBJ2-7; no clear D. The V end lost 3 bases, the J end lost 3 bases, and 18 bases lay between the germline ends. This CDR3 region has 15 residues. Per germline, CDR1 GTSNPN and CDR2 SVGIG (reference sequence). The CDR3 spells CAWSSPSGSCYEQYF. The CDR3 nucleotides read TGTGCCTGGAGCTCTCCCTCCGGCAGCTGCTACGAGCAGTACTTC.

Remarks on this clone: Sequence at one end of the junction differs from germline and may be a read error. The CDR3 loop reads CTSRLHRAGANVLTF. CDR3 DNA sequence: TGTACCAGCAGGCTCCACAGGGCTGGGGCCAACGTCCTGACTTTC. The J gene is TRBJ2-6, the V gene TRBV27; maybe TRBD1 (6 bases). The CDR3 runs to 15 residues. Germline V CDR1 and CDR2: MNHEY, SMNVEV (reference sequence). Full variable domain (outside the CDR3, taken from reference TRBV27 and TRBJ2-6): EAQVTQNPRYLITVTGKKLTVTCSQNMNHEYMSWYRQDPGLGLRQIYYSMNVEVTDKGDVPEGYKVSRKEKRNFPLILESPSPNQTSLYFCTSRLHRAGANVLTFGAGSRLTVL.

The chain combines TRBV29-1 with TRBJ2-1; D is possibly TRBD2 (6 bases). V lost 3 bases and J 4 bases, leaving 13 bases between the germline ends. This CDR3 is 14 amino acids long. Germline CDR1 is SQVTM and CDR2 is ANQGSEA. Here the CDR3 reads CSVDRGSVYNEQFF. DNA for the CDR3: TGCAGCGTTGATCGGGGGTCCGTGTACAATGAGCAGTTCTTC.

There are a few counts of this clone. V and J are TRBV6-6 and TRBJ2-1; D gene unclear. V was trimmed by 2 bases and J by 16 bases, leaving 6 bases between them. Germline V lookup: CDR1 MNHNY, CDR2 SVGAGI (reference sequence). The CDR3 is made up of 9 amino acids. In DNA, the CDR3 is TGTGCCAGCAGTTACCCCAGTTTCTTC. Residues: CASSYPSFF.

The chain recombines TRBV15 with TRBJ2-3; 7 bases fit TRBD2. V was clipped by 3 bases and J by 3 bases; unmatched bases: 9. The CDR3 is 16 amino acids. The V gene's germline CDR1 is LNHNV and CDR2 YYDKDF (reference sequence). CDR3 sequence: CATSSSFPGGTDTQYF. CDR3 in DNA: TGTGCCACCAGCAGCTCGTTTCCGGGAGGAACAGATACGCAGTATTTT.

This clone was observed a few times. The V call is TRBV7-2, the J call TRBJ1-1, with a tentative D call TRBD1 (6 bases). The CDR3 is 13 amino acids. Between the trimmed V and J ends, which lost 5 bases and 2 bases, there was a span of 9 bases. Germline CDR1 and CDR2: SGHTA and FQGNSA. The CDR3 bases are TGTGCCAGCAGCAGGGACACAAACACTGAAGCTTTCTTT. It is translated as CASSRDTNTEAFF.

This chain links TRBV28 with TRBJ1-4; D is possibly TRBD1 (5 bases). The germline V gene has CDR1 MDHEN and CDR2 SYDVKM. The length of the CDR3 is 15 residues. V was clipped by 8 bases and J by 3 bases, with 16 bases between them. The CDR3, as DNA: TGTGCCAGCGCCGGGGGGGAGGAAGCTAATGAAAAACTGTTTTTT. It yields the protein CASAGGEEANEKLFF.

The chain links TRBV29-1 to TRBJ1-2; D perhaps matches TRBD1 (6 bases). V lost 6 bases to trimming and J lost 0 bases, with 11 bases between them. Germline CDR1 and CDR2: SQVTM and ANQGSEA. The CDR3 is 13 amino acids. CDR3: CSVRDTANYGYTF. Written as DNA, the CDR3 is TGCAGCGTGAGGGACACCGCTAACTATGGCTACACCTTC.

The rearrangement joins TRBV6-5 to TRBJ1-5, with unresolved D. This CDR3 region has 14 residues. Trimming left V 2 bases short and J 3 bases short, with 8 bases between. Germline loops: CDR1 MNHEY, CDR2 SVGAGI. The CDR3 coding sequence is TGTGCCAGCAGTTACGCCGGATTCAATCAGCCCCAGCATTTT. It yields the protein CASSYAGFNQPQHF.

V is TRBV9 and J is TRBJ2-7, with TRBD2 identical over 10 bases. Looked up from germline, CDR1 is SGDLS and CDR2 is YYNGEE. The CDR3 runs 14 residues. V trimming: 4 bases; J trimming: 4 bases; junction bases outside the gene matches: 5. The CDR3 loop is CASSRQREGYEQYF. Here the CDR3 DNA reads TGTGCCAGCAGCCGCCAGCGGGAGGGATACGAGCAGTACTTC.

The gene calls are TRBV18 and TRBJ1-5; D possibly corresponds to TRBD1 (5 bases). V was cut by 0 bases and J by 1 base, with 10 bases left in between. There are 16 residues in the CDR3. CDR1 is KGHSH and CDR2 is LQKENI in the germline V gene. In DNA form, the CDR3 reads TGTGCCAGCTCACCACCACGGACAATCAGCAATCAGCCCCAGCATTTT. This sequence encodes CASSPPRTISNQPQHF.

This chain joins TRBV9 and TRBJ2-1, with TRBD2 identical over 8 bases. The CDR3 covers 18 residues. The V gene end was trimmed by 0 bases and the J gene end by 2 bases; junction bases not matched to a gene: 10. Germline V CDR1 and CDR2: SGDLS, YYNGEE. The CDR3 sequence: CASSVGSGRAGPYNEQFF. Written as DNA, the CDR3 is TGTGCCAGCAGCGTAGGAAGCGGGAGAGCCGGTCCCTACAATGAGCAGTTCTTC.

The V call is TRBV18, the J call TRBJ1-5; D might be TRBD1 (5 bases). The CDR3 extends over 14 amino acids. V was shortened by 2 bases and J by 7 bases, with 12 bases between the two germline ends. Looked up from germline, CDR1 is KGHSH and CDR2 is LQKENI. DNA for the CDR3: TGTGCCAGCTCACCAAGGGACGAGGGGCAGCCCCAGCATTTT. Amino acid sequence: CASSPRDEGQPQHF.

V usage is TRBV6-6 and J usage is TRBJ2-5; D ambiguous. V lost 4 bases and J lost 6, with 12 bases in between. The CDR3 length is 13 residues. The germline gives CDR1 MNHNY, CDR2 SVGAGI (reference sequence). The CDR3 DNA reads as TGTGCCAGCAGTTCCCCAGGTTGGAAGACCCAGTACTTC. This codes for CASSSPGWKTQYF.

The genes are TRBV6-5 and TRBJ2-7; 11 nucleotides agree with TRBD2. The germline CDR1 and CDR2 sequences are MNHEY and SVGAGI. Trimming took 10 bases from V and 4 from J; bases not matched to a gene: 12. The CDR3 is 15 amino acids. CDR3 amino acids: CATQRLAGRVYEQYF. DNA of the CDR3: TGTGCCACTCAACGACTAGCGGGAAGAGTATACGAGCAGTACTTC.

The J gene is TRBJ1-1, the V gene TRBV7-3, with no clear D. V lost 5 bases to trimming and J lost 1 base, with 11 bases between them. The CDR3 contains 14 residues. CDR1 and CDR2 from the germline V gene are SGHTA and FQGTGA. Here the CDR3 reads CASSPPGQNTEAFF. In nucleotides, the CDR3 is TGTGCCAGCAGCCCTCCCGGGCAGAACACTGAAGCTTTCTTT.

The chain has TRBV20-1 and TRBJ2-7; D uncertain. Trimming pared 3 bases from V and 5 bases from J, leaving 8 bases between. CDR3 length: 11 residues. Germline V lookup: CDR1 DFQATT, CDR2 SNEGSKA (reference sequence). CDR3: CSASDGNEQYF. CDR3 DNA: TGCAGTGCTAGCGACGGCAACGAGCAGTACTTC.